This is a list of T cell receptor beta chains from one sample in a study of cytomegalovirus exposure and HLA in healthy donors. Measured with immunoSEQ multiplex PCR; TCRdb has only the in-frame clones, and not every one. The repertoire includes around 160,000 clones, about 77% of them detected once, and roughly 2.6% sits in the top ten. The sequenced sample consisted of PBMCs. These receptors all stem from a woman aged 40 to 55 in good health and CMV-seropositive. CDR3s leave out the opening cysteine and the closing phenylalanine or tryptophan. The D gene is left open where the match is weak.

j_call d_call v_call cdr3_aa
TRBJ1-4 TRBD1 TRBV28 ASRDRADEKLF
TRBJ1-1 NA TRBV4-2 ASSNIKEGGNTEAF
TRBJ2-1 NA TRBV15 ATQDSLNEQF
TRBJ1-2 TRBD1 TRBV6-5 ASRTGTVYGYT
TRBJ2-4 NA TRBV4-3 ASSQERLTQNIQY
TRBJ1-2 NA TRBV27 ASSRGSHIDGYT
TRBJ1-2 TRBD1 TRBV5-6 ASSPTTGAGGYT
TRBJ2-3 NA TRBV18 ASSPTRGGTDTQY
TRBJ1-2 NA TRBV2 ASSEATAYGYT
TRBJ1-2 TRBD1 TRBV11-3 ASSLNRDRPNPA
TRBJ2-3 NA TRBV7-2 ASSLGFTDTQY
TRBJ2-3 TRBD2 TRBV5-1 ASSRTSGTSTDTQY
TRBJ1-1 NA TRBV4-1 ASSQGGWNTEAF